A selection of T cell receptor beta chains follows, all from one sample in a study of blood T cell repertoires in COVID-19. Libraries were prepared by immunoSEQ multiplex PCR; TCRdb keeps only in-frame clonotypes and omits some of them. The sample holds about 270,000 clones, 86% seen once. Source material: peripheral blood. All receptors come from a man in his forties with active or convalescent COVID-19. Each CDR3 is given with its conserved first and last residue. The order of the fields is D gene, clone size, J gene, V gene, CDR3 protein, CDR3 DNA. A D gene is named only where the DNA matches it firmly. Clone size is given for some rows only: seen once, a few or many times, or a class if the clone is expanded.

TRBD1,.,TRBJ1-1,TRBV5-1,CASSSGTGVHMNTEAFF,TGCGCCAGCAGCTCGGGGACAGGGGTCCATATGAACACTGAAGCTTTCTTT
.,.,TRBJ1-5,TRBV10-2,CASSVTTVNQPQHF,TGCGCCAGCAGTGTTACGACAGTTAATCAGCCCCAGCATTTT
TRBD2,.,TRBJ2-1,TRBV6-1,CASSEPRIGLAGGEQFF,TGTGCCAGCAGTGAACCTCGTATAGGGTTAGCGGGAGGTGAGCAGTTCTTC
TRBD2,.,TRBJ2-1,TRBV5-1,CASSPGGLAGEFNEQFF,TGCGCCAGCAGCCCAGGGGGGCTAGCGGGAGAATTCAATGAGCAGTTCTTC
.,.,TRBJ1-1,TRBV19,CASKSRGSDTEAFF,TGTGCCAGTAAGTCCCGGGGGTCAGACACTGAAGCTTTCTTT
.,.,TRBJ2-7,TRBV6-6,CASSQRRGGTRTYEQYF,TGTGCCAGCAGTCAAAGGAGGGGGGGAACTAGAACCTACGAGCAGTACTTC
.,.,TRBJ2-5,TRBV29-1,CSVGQRQETQYF,TGCAGCGTTGGACAAAGACAAGAGACCCAGTACTTC
TRBD1,.,TRBJ1-2,TRBV11-2,CASSSQGTGTETF,TGTGCCAGCAGCAGTCAGGGGACAGGGACGGAAACCTTC
.,.,TRBJ2-7,TRBV7-2,CASGGAGTEQYF,TGTGCCAGCGGGGGGGCAGGGACCGAGCAGTACTTC
TRBD2,.,TRBJ2-3,TRBV5-4,CASKLSYGRAADTQYF,TGTGCCAGCAAGTTGAGTTACGGGAGGGCCGCAGATACGCAGTATTTT
.,.,TRBJ1-1,TRBV6-5,CASSPGGVMNTEAFF,TGTGCCAGCAGTCCCGGGGGGGTTATGAACACTGAAGCTTTCTTT
TRBD1,.,TRBJ1-5,TRBV15,CATSLATGSNQPQHF,TGTGCCACCAGCCTAGCGACAGGGAGCAATCAGCCCCAGCATTTT
.,.,TRBJ2-2,TRBV13,CASSLGRTGELFF,TGTGCCAGCAGCTTGGGCCGCACCGGGGAGCTGTTTTTT
.,.,TRBJ2-3,TRBV10-3,CAIRAGLSTDTQYF,TGTGCCATCAGAGCGGGCCTTAGCACAGATACGCAGTATTTT
.,.,TRBJ1-1,TRBV6-5,CASTSGVVAFF,TGTGCCAGCACCTCAGGGGTGGTGGCTTTCTTT
TRBD1,.,TRBJ2-7,TRBV18,CASSPNSGGEQYF,TGTGCCAGCTCACCGAACTCAGGGGGCGAGCAGTACTTC
.,.,TRBJ2-1,TRBV19,CASSILREDNEQFF,TGTGCCAGTAGTATATTAAGAGAAGACAATGAGCAGTTCTTC
TRBD2,.,TRBJ2-2,TRBV6-5,CASRDSGRPPGELFF,TGTGCCAGCCGAGATAGCGGGAGACCCCCCGGGGAGCTGTTTTTT
TRBD2,.,TRBJ2-7,TRBV10-3,CAIRQSGREGNEQYF,TGTGCCATCAGACAGAGCGGGAGGGAGGGCAACGAGCAGTACTTC
TRBD1,once,TRBJ2-7,TRBV28,CASSLYGTASYEQYF,TGTGCCAGCAGTTTATACGGGACAGCCTCCTACGAGCAGTACTTC
TRBD2,few,TRBJ2-7,TRBV7-9,CASSLGGRAGEQYF,TGTGCCAGCAGCTTGGGCGGGAGGGCCGGAGAGCAGTACTTC
TRBD2,.,TRBJ2-5,TRBV3-1/TRBV3-2,CASSPGGYQETQYF,TGTGCCAGCAGCCCGGGAGGGTACCAAGAGACCCAGTACTTC
.,.,TRBJ1-4,TRBV19,CASSMALGVASEKLFF,TGTGCCAGTAGTATGGCCCTAGGGGTGGCAAGTGAAAAACTGTTTTTT
.,.,TRBJ2-5,TRBV9,CASSPHVGGRGQETQYF,TGTGCCAGCAGCCCTCATGTTGGTGGTAGGGGTCAAGAGACCCAGTACTTC
TRBD1,.,TRBJ1-1,TRBV11-3,CASSSWEDRGHEAFF,TGTGCCAGCAGCTCCTGGGAGGACAGGGGACATGAAGCTTTCTTT
.,few,TRBJ1-4,TRBV5-4,CASSFRGSEKLFF,TGTGCCAGCAGCTTCCGGGGAAGTGAAAAACTGTTTTTT
TRBD1,.,TRBJ1-3,TRBV18,CASSSGQGAGNTIYF,TGTGCCAGCTCATCAGGACAGGGGGCTGGAAACACCATATATTTT
TRBD1,.,TRBJ1-2,TRBV5-1,CASSVDTGTGANNGYTF,TGCGCCAGCAGCGTCGATACCGGGACAGGGGCTAACAATGGCTACACCTTC
TRBD2,.,TRBJ2-5,TRBV5-4,CASSLKRGGSATQYF,TGTGCCAGCAGCTTGAAGCGGGGGGGGTCGGCGACCCAGTACTTC
.,.,TRBJ2-7,TRBV11-2,CASSLGRVRGHEQYF,TGTGCCAGCAGCTTAGGCCGGGTGAGAGGTCACGAGCAGTACTTC
.,.,TRBJ1-1,TRBV2,CASSEGGTTEAFF,TGTGCCAGCAGCGAGGGGGGGACCACTGAAGCTTTCTTT
TRBD1,once,TRBJ2-1,TRBV24-1,CATSDFTGAFNEQFF,TGTGCCACCAGTGATTTCACAGGGGCTTTCAATGAGCAGTTCTTC
.,.,TRBJ1-4,TRBV5-1,CASSLAPDEKLFF,TGCGCCAGCAGCTTGGCCCCCGATGAAAAACTGTTTTTT
TRBD1,.,TRBJ2-1,TRBV5-4,CASSSGTGGAASGSEQFF,TGTGCCAGCAGCTCCGGGACAGGGGGCGCCGCTAGCGGGAGTGAGCAGTTCTTC
.,.,TRBJ2-6,TRBV24-1,CATSDLHPGGVLTF,TGTGCCACCAGTGATTTGCACCCGGGTGGCGTCCTGACTTTC
.,.,TRBJ2-2,TRBV7-3,CASSRGAPGELFF,TGTGCCAGCAGCCGCGGGGCACCCGGGGAGCTGTTTTTT
TRBD2,.,TRBJ2-5,TRBV7-8,CASSLLASGSTETQYF,TGTGCCAGCAGCTTATTGGCTAGCGGGAGCACCGAGACCCAGTACTTC
.,.,TRBJ2-1,TRBV4-2,CASSQDGERPYEQFF,TGTGCCAGCAGCCAAGACGGGGAACGTCCATATGAGCAGTTCTTC
TRBD2,.,TRBJ2-1,TRBV7-3,CASSLRLAGDSYNEQFF,TGTGCCAGCAGCTTACGACTAGCGGGGGACTCCTACAATGAGCAGTTCTTC
TRBD1,.,TRBJ1-6,TRBV6-2/TRBV6-3,CASRPDRGFSPLHF,TGTGCCAGCAGACCTGACAGGGGGTTTTCACCCCTCCACTTT
TRBD1,once,TRBJ1-6,TRBV11-2,CASSLVRDSNSPLHF,TGTGCCAGCAGCTTAGTCCGGGACAGCAATTCACCCCTCCACTTT
.,.,TRBJ1-1,TRBV18,CASSPPRADTEAFF,TGTGCCAGCTCACCACCCAGGGCGGACACTGAAGCTTTCTTT
.,.,TRBJ1-1,TRBV5-1,CASSLGGTWNVGTEAFF,TGCGCCAGCAGCTTGGGCGGGACCTGGAACGTGGGCACTGAAGCTTTCTTT
.,.,TRBJ2-7,TRBV29-1,CSVERRDSNSYEQYF,TGCAGCGTTGAAAGGCGGGACAGTAACTCCTACGAGCAGTACTTC
.,.,TRBJ2-1,TRBV11-2,CASSYGHEQFF,TGTGCCAGCAGCTACGGACACGAGCAGTTCTTC
.,.,TRBJ1-6,TRBV30,CAWGENSPLHF,TGTGCCTGGGGGGAGAATTCACCCCTCCACTTT
.,.,TRBJ1-1,TRBV9,CASSVEDGTEAFF,TGTGCCAGCAGCGTAGAAGACGGGACTGAAGCTTTCTTT
.,.,TRBJ1-2,TRBV2,CASSYRVNYGYTF,TGTGCCAGCAGCTACAGGGTTAACTATGGCTACACCTTC
.,.,TRBJ2-4,TRBV6-5,CASSPRDTAKNIQYF,TGTGCCAGCAGCCCCAGAGACACGGCCAAAAACATTCAGTACTTC
TRBD1,.,TRBJ1-5,TRBV2,CASSGWDRGKQPQHF,TGTGCCAGCAGCGGCTGGGACAGGGGAAAACAGCCCCAGCATTTT
.,.,TRBJ2-2,TRBV24-1,CATSDPWNTGELFF,TGTGCCACCAGTGACCCCTGGAACACCGGGGAGCTGTTTTTT
.,.,TRBJ2-1,TRBV6-5,CATKQSVAGYNEQFF,TGTGCCACCAAGCAATCCGTCGCGGGATACAATGAGCAGTTCTTC
TRBD2,.,TRBJ2-5,TRBV6-1,CASSKAGTSGGPSQETQYF,TGTGCCAGCAGTAAAGCCGGGACTAGCGGGGGACCATCCCAAGAGACCCAGTACTTC
TRBD1,.,TRBJ2-7,TRBV9,CASSGTRDREGQYF,TGTGCCAGCAGTGGAACTCGGGACAGGGAGGGGCAGTACTTC
.,.,TRBJ2-1,TRBV12-3/TRBV12-4,CASSPSPYNEQFF,TGTGCCAGCAGTCCGTCCCCCTACAATGAGCAGTTCTTC
TRBD1,.,TRBJ1-1,TRBV6-2/TRBV6-3,CASSPGTGAFVMNTEAFF,TGTGCCAGCAGCCCCGGGACAGGAGCATTTGTCATGAACACTGAAGCTTTCTTT
.,.,TRBJ2-1,TRBV15,CATSRDLVPPSNEQFF,TGTGCCACCAGCAGAGATCTAGTGCCACCGTCGAATGAGCAGTTCTTC